The 4 T cell receptor beta chains below come from one sample, sequenced in a study of T-cell memory formation after mild COVID-19. MiXCR, applied by TCRdb to the 5' RACE reads, yields one record per CDR3 protein. The table records roughly 130,000 distinct CDR3 sequences, approximately 15% of them present only once. The material sequenced was PBMCs or a T cell subset sorted from them (not recorded which). These receptors came from an adult woman who had mild COVID-19 (a few samples of this study predate the infection). Cell type and time point are not known.

This clonotype was recorded a few times. V usage is TRBV20-1 and J usage is TRBJ2-3; the D is unclear. V lost 6 bases and J lost 5, with 18 bases in between. CDR3 length equals 14 residues. CDR1 and CDR2 (germline): DFQATT, SNEGSKA (reference sequence). The CDR3: CSAWKPGLGDTQYF. The CDR3 coding sequence is TGCAGTGCCTGGAAGCCGGGTCTGGGAGATACGCAGTATTTT.

The sample holds a few counts of this clonotype. The rearrangement links TRBV7-8 to TRBJ2-7; the D is unclear. Trimming stripped 3 bases from V and 4 bases from J, with 13 bases between. The CDR3 has 14 amino acids. From germline, CDR1 is SGHVS and CDR2 FQNEAQ. CDR3 nucleotide sequence: TGTGCCAGCAGCTTTGAGGTAGGGCGGTACGAGCAGTACTTC. Translation gives CASSFEVGRYEQYF.

The chain links TRBV7-8 to TRBJ2-3; 11 nucleotides match TRBD2. There are 21 residues in the CDR3. Germline V gene data show CDR1 as SGHVS and CDR2 as FQNEAQ. With V trimmed by 7 bases and J by 5 bases, 26 bases remained unmatched. CDR3 region: CASIKRFTGKLAGDDGDTQYF. The CDR3 DNA reads as TGTGCCAGCATCAAAAGGTTTACGGGAAAACTAGCGGGAGACGATGGAGATACGCAGTATTTT.

Only a few counts were recorded for this clonotype. The CDR3 sequence is CAWKYSAGDTQYF. CDR3 in DNA: TGTGCCTGGAAGTACAGCGCGGGAGATACGCAGTATTTT. The J gene is TRBJ2-3, the V gene TRBV30, with TRBD2 as a possible D gene (5 bases). Germline V CDR1 and CDR2: GTSNPN, SVGIG (reference sequence). The CDR3 spans 13 residues. V dropped 4 bases and J dropped 5 bases, with 13 bases sitting between them. Together with reference TRBV30 and TRBJ2-3, the CDR3 gives the full variable domain: SQTIHQWPATLVQPVGSPLSLECTVEGTSNPNLYWYRQAAGRGLQLLFYSVGIGQISSEVPQNLSASRPQDRQFILSSKKLLLSDSGFYLCAWKYSAGDTQYFGPGTRLTVL.